The sequence of this TCR beta chain was determined in a study of Graves' ophthalmopathy and Graves' hyperthyroidism. This CDR3 is 14 amino acids long. V was clipped by 7 bases and J by 5 bases, with 17 bases between them. RNA transcripts served as template for amplifying TCR beta CDR3 sequences. In the first round, RT-PCR was carried out with HTBI primers, and a multiplex PCR formed the second round. In TCRdb, the multiplex PCR reads were re-called with MiXCR into one record per CDR3 protein. The table includes roughly 380,000 distinct CDR3 sequences, 15% detected once. At least ten counts were recorded for this clonotype.

The material sequenced was peripheral blood. The clonotype comes from a woman aged 18-29 years with stable Graves' hyperthyroidism. The chain has TRBV12-3 or TRBV12-4 and TRBJ2-5; D tentatively reads TRBD1 or TRBD2 (6 bases each). This chain's CDR3 is CASMTVGGWETQYF. In DNA form, the CDR3 reads TGTGCCAGCATGACTGTGGGGGGCTGGGAGACCCAGTACTTC.